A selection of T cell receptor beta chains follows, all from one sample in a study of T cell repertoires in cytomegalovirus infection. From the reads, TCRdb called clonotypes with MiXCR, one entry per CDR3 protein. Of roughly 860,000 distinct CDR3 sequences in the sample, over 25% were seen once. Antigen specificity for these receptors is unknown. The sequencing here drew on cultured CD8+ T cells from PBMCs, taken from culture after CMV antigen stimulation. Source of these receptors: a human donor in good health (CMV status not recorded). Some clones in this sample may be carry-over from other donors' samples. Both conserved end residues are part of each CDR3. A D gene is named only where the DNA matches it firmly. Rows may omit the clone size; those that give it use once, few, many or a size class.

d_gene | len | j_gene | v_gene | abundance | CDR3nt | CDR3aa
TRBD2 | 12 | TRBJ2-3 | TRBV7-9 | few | TGTGCCAGCAGCCTTGCGGGGGTTACGCAGTATTTT | CASSLAGVTQYF
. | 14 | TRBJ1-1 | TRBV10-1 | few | TGCGCCAGCAGTCACAGCAGGGGGAACACTGAAGCTTTCTTT | CASSHSRGNTEAFF
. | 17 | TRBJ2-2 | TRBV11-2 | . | TGTGCCAGCAGCTGGGGGGTGGGGGGCCCCCTCACCGGGGAGCTGTTTTTT | CASSWGVGGPLTGELFF
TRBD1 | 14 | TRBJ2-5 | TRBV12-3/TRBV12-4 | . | TGTGCCAGCAGTCCAGGGACAGGGTTAGAGACCCAGTACTTC | CASSPGTGLETQYF
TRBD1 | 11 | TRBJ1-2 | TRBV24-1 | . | TGTGCCGGACAGGGTACCTATGGCTACACCTTC | CAGQGTYGYTF
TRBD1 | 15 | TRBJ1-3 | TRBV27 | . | TGTGCCAGCAGTTTACAACAGGGGTCTGGAAACACCATATATTTT | CASSLQQGSGNTIYF
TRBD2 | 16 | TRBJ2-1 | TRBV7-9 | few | TGTGCCAGCAGGGCCCCTAGCGGGGGGGATAGCAATGAGCAGTTCTTC | CASRAPSGGDSNEQFF
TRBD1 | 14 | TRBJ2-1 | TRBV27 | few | TGTGCCAGCAGTGGGGACAGAATAAACAATGAGCAGTTCTTC | CASSGDRINNEQFF
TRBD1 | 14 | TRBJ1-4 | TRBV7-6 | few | TGTGCCAGCAGCTTGACAGGGCCGAATGATAAACTGTTTTTT | CASSLTGPNDKLFF
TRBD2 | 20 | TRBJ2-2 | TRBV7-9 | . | TGTGCCAGTCTGGGGAGGGGCCGGAAACCCAAGCGGCCGAACACCGGGGAGCTGTTTTTT | CASLGRGRKPKRPNTGELFF
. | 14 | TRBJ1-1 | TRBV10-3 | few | TGTGCCATCGGGAGGGTAGGGGGGAACACTGAAGCTTTCTTT | CAIGRVGGNTEAFF
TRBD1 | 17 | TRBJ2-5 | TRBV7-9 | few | TGTGCTAGCAGCTTAGCCCGGGACAGAGTTTTCCAAGAGACCCAGTACTTC | CASSLARDRVFQETQYF
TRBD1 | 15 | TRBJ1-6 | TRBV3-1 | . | TGTGCCAGCAGCCTGCCAGGGACAGTGGATTCACCCCTCCACTTT | CASSLPGTVDSPLHF
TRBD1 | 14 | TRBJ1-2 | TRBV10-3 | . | TGTACCATCACGGGGACAGGGGGCGACTATGGCTACACCTTC | CTITGTGGDYGYTF
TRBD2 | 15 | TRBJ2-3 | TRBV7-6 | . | TGTGCCAGCAGCCGACTAGCGGTCAGCACAGATACGCAGTATTTT | CASSRLAVSTDTQYF
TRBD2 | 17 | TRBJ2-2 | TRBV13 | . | TGTGCCAGCAGCTGGGGACTAGCGGTGGCGGGGTCCGGGGAGCTGTTTTTT | CASSWGLAVAGSGELFF
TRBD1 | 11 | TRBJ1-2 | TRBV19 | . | TGTGCCAGTTCGAGGGGGCCTGGCTACACCTTC | CASSRGPGYTF
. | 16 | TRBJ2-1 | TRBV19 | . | TGTGCCAGTAGTATTAGGGGTAGGGCTTACGACAATGAGCAGTTCTTC | CASSIRGRAYDNEQFF
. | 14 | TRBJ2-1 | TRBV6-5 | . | TGTGCCAGCAGTCCCGGGGTAGCAGGAGGTGAGCAGTTCTTC | CASSPGVAGGEQFF
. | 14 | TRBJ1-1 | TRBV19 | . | TGTGCCAGTTCTATTTGGGGGCTCGGAACTGAAGCTTTCTTT | CASSIWGLGTEAFF
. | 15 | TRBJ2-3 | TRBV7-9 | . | TGTGCCAGCAGCTTAGCGTATCCAGACACAGATACGCAGTATTTT | CASSLAYPDTDTQYF
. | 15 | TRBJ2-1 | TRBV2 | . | TGTGCCAGCACAGCACCGGGTAGCTCCTACAATGAGCAGTTCTTC | CASTAPGSSYNEQFF
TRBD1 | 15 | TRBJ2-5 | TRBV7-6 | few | TGTGCCAGCAGCGTAGGGGGCTTTGAGGCAGAGACCCAGTACTTC | CASSVGGFEAETQYF
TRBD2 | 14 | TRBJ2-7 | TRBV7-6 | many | TGTGCCAGCAGCTCGACTAGCGGGGGAATGGAGCAGTACTTC | CASSSTSGGMEQYF
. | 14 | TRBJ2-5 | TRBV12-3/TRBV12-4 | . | TGTGCCAGCACTCCCCCAGAGACCCTCGAGACCCAGTACTTC | CASTPPETLETQYF
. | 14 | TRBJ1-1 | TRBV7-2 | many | TGTGCCAGCAGCCCGCAGTGGAGGAGCACTGAAGCTTTCTTT | CASSPQWRSTEAFF
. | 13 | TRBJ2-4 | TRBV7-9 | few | TGTGCCAGCAGCCCCGCCGGGCTCGCGGTTCAGTACTTC | CASSPAGLAVQYF
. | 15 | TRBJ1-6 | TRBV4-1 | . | TGCGCCAGCAGCCGTACCGAGGGCGTGAATTCACCCCTCCACTTT | CASSRTEGVNSPLHF
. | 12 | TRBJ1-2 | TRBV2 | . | TGTGCCAGCAAGGGGGATTACTATGGCTACACCTTC | CASKGDYYGYTF